This T cell receptor (beta chain) was captured in a study of human T cells and chemical hapten exposure. Study-wide background: Weekly administration of diphenylcyclopropenone to the scalp of patients continued throughout the roughly 25-week study. Diagnoses of alopecia areata, totalis or universalis occurred in mostly female patients.

The time point here: patch test 1, 2 weeks after DPC sensitization. As to treatment: therapeutic diphenylcyclopropenone sensitization with weekly scalp DPC. A note on this clonotype: The antigen remains undetermined.

Germline lookup yields CDR1 SGDLS and CDR2 YYNGEE. The ends lost 4 bases at V and 7 bases at J; junction bases unmatched: 11. The CDR3 consists of 15 residues. Study-level results: TCRs above 1 in 1000 frequency stayed constant with DPC sensitization.

Each CDR3 protein is one row after TCRdb ran MiXCR on the RACE reads. This sample has approximately 73,000 distinct CDR3 sequences, with 9% to 12% found just once. The chain has TRBV9 and TRBJ2-1, with 7 bases lining up with TRBD1. The TCR sequence derives from a woman aged 45-65 years with alopecia areata. Some clones in this sample may be carry-over from other donors' samples. This specimen was whole blood, taken in connection with sensitization to the hapten diphenylcyclopropenone (DPC). The CDR3 here is CASSIRTGTQNEQFF. The CDR3 coding sequence is TGTGCCAGCAGCATCCGGACAGGCACGCAGAATGAGCAGTTCTTC.